A selection of T cell receptor beta chains follows, all from one sample in a study of T cells in Graves' hyperthyroidism and ophthalmopathy. TCRdb itself ran the multiplex PCR reads through MiXCR, one entry per CDR3 protein. The table has fewer than 750,000 distinct CDR3 sequences, roughly 14% seen once. Sequenced sample: blood. Receptors originate from a woman in her thirties or forties with Graves' ophthalmopathy. CDR3s include the opening cysteine and the closing phenylalanine or tryptophan.

V gene | CDR3 protein
TRBV28 | CASSEGLTIDEQYF
TRBV6-1 | CASSIGGNSRGNF
TRBV2 | CASSETGDRTQETQYF
TRBV29-1 | CSVEGARGRTEAFF
TRBV3-1 | CASSQDTLAGAGSYEQYF
TRBV6-5 | CASSSTGANTGELFF
TRBV30 | CAWSVGRLYSNQPQHF
TRBV25-1 | CASSEATGLQETQYF
TRBV27 | CASSRGTSGNEQYF
TRBV7-2 | CASSFSGTISYEQYF
TRBV29-1 | CSVEALLVRETQYF
TRBV7-2 | CASSLAWPSGGYTF
TRBV19 | CASSRAGTSGRSPYEQYF
TRBV19 | CASSTGGTGGYEQYF
TRBV10-3 | CAISDPTQGHYEQYF
TRBV7-6 | CASSLCTIYF
TRBV6-1 | CASRSRASNYGYTF
TRBV4-2 | CASSYREGRGYTF
TRBV6-2/TRBV6-3 | CASSYAQLNQPQHF
TRBV11-2 | CASDILGSYEQYF
TRBV7-2 | CASSPSYGGQPQHF
TRBV12-3/TRBV12-4 | CASSLGGTGSYEQYF
TRBV25-1 | CASSPIPGQITETQYF
TRBV28 | CASSLAPAGDQPQHF
TRBV7-2 | CASSPDRGEETQYF
TRBV11-3 | CASSLEFGSPYEQYF
TRBV29-1 | CSVEGDYYEQYF
TRBV6-5 | CASSSGHTNCGYTF
TRBV12-3/TRBV12-4 | CASSGVILAGQETQYF
TRBV12-3/TRBV12-4 | CASRGGAKNIQYF
TRBV30 | CAWSITGGEGETQYF
TRBV6-2/TRBV6-3 | CASSYRRDSVIPYSNQPQHF
TRBV4-2 | CASSQDGSVGGELLF
TRBV2 | CASEAGDRGGYTF
TRBV20-1 | CSAPRQGRPEAFF
TRBV12-3/TRBV12-4 | CASSLQVDQPQHF
TRBV28 | CASSLGATKNIQYF
TRBV4-1 | CASSQDTGANYGYTF
TRBV10-3 | CAISDPTSGDTITTYEQYF
TRBV6-2/TRBV6-3 | CASRGAIAKNIQYF
TRBV12-3/TRBV12-4 | CASRAGANVLTF
TRBV6-1 | CASSPTWIHEQYF
TRBV25-1 | CASRDTDTYEQYF
TRBV7-2 | CASSPGLAGVHIQYF
TRBV6-1 | CASSLNGYTF
TRBV6-5 | CASSYSWTANYEQYF
TRBV19 | CASSIYGVRSNQPQHF
TRBV6-5 | CASSYDSNQAQHF
TRBV3-1 | CASSYGGKGQPQHF
TRBV6-1 | CASSGLAGEVGELFF
TRBV6-1 | CASTQGENNQPQHF
TRBV4-3 | CASSPGGSPQNEQFF
TRBV7-9 | CASSAVTGELFF
TRBV11-2 | CASSYTSGREDTQYF